What follows are 27 T cell receptor beta chains derived from one specimen sequenced in a study of control samples from healthy donors and cancer patients (dated by TCRdb to the early 2020s). Receptor libraries were prepared by the immunoSEQ multiplex PCR assay. TCRdb limited this immuneACCESS table to in-frame rearrangements with V and J called. A share of clones is missing; checked studies link under half to unresolved V genes, and the rest is unexplained. In this sample the table shows some 160,000 clones, 80% to 95% of which occur a single time. The top ten clones comprise roughly 0.7% of the sample. Material: blood. The receptors were gathered from a woman in her 30s in good health.

The chain combines TRBV2 with TRBJ1-2, with unresolved D. V dropped 3 bases and J dropped 4 bases, with 6 bases sitting between them. In germline, CDR1 is SNHLY, CDR2 FYNNEI. There are 12 residues in the CDR3. This chain's CDR3 is CASSEVSYGYTF. DNA for the CDR3: TGTGCCAGCAGTGAGGTCAGCTATGGCTACACCTTC.

V gene TRBV2 combines with J gene TRBJ2-5; tentatively, D is TRBD1 or TRBD2 (5 bases each). V lost 5 bases and J lost 2, with 12 bases in between. This CDR3 spans 14 amino acids. CDR1 is SNHLY, CDR2 FYNNEI, per germline. DNA for the CDR3: TGTGCCAGCAGTAACCGGGACCTACAAGAGACCCAGTACTTC. Translation: CASSNRDLQETQYF. Together with reference TRBV2 and TRBJ2-5, the CDR3 gives the full variable domain: EPEVTQTPSHQVTQMGQEVILRCVPISNHLYFYWYRQILGQKVEFLVSFYNNEISEKSEIFDDQFSVERPDGSNFTLKIRSTKLEDSAMYFCASSNRDLQETQYFGPGTRLLVL.

The chain links TRBV6-5 to TRBJ2-7; weak D call: TRBD2 (5 bases). V shed 2 bases and J shed 5 bases, with 19 bases lying between them. The CDR3 has 16 residues. Germline V CDR1 and CDR2: MNHEY, SVGAGI. The CDR3 DNA is TGTGCCAGCAGTTACCACCCTACTAGTAGTATAAACGAGCAGTACTTC. It codes for CASSYHPTSSINEQYF.

The CDR3 loop is CASSMAGGANEQYF. The CDR3 DNA reads as TGTGCCAGTAGTATGGCAGGGGGCGCAAACGAGCAGTACTTC. The genes are TRBV19 and TRBJ2-7; 8 bases map to TRBD1. V lost 3 bases and J lost 5; bases outside the gene matches: 6. There are 14 residues in the CDR3. The germline CDR1 and CDR2 sequences are LNHDA and SQIVND (reference sequence). The whole variable domain, remainder taken from reference TRBV19 and TRBJ2-7, is DGGITQSPKYLFRKEGQNVTLSCEQNLNHDAMYWYRQDPGQGLRLIYYSQIVNDFQKGDIAEGYSVSREKKESFPLTVTSAQKNPTAFYLCASSMAGGANEQYFGPGTRLTVT.

DNA for the CDR3: TGTGCCAGCAGCCAAGATGTAACAGGGACTGGAAACACCATATATTTT. Its protein is CASSQDVTGTGNTIYF. The chain has TRBV4-2 and TRBJ1-3; TRBD1 is a possible D gene (6 bases). The CDR3 length is 16 residues. Trimming stripped 0 bases from V and 2 bases from J, with 11 bases between. In germline, CDR1 is LGHNA, CDR2 YNFKEQ.

J is TRBJ2-4 and V is TRBV27; 10 bases agree with TRBD2. Germline CDR1 MNHEY, CDR2 SMNVEV (reference sequence). The CDR3 has 17 amino acids. J gave up 9 bases and V 4 bases, and 15 bases lay outside the gene matches. This chain's CDR3 is CASSSSSLSGRLGIQYF. The CDR3 DNA follows: TGTGCCAGCAGTTCTTCCTCCCTTAGCGGGAGGCTGGGCATTCAGTACTTC.

This chain joins TRBV27 and TRBJ1-1, with 7 bases that match TRBD1. The V gene's germline CDR1 is MNHEY and CDR2 SMNVEV (reference sequence). The CDR3 contains 15 residues. With V trimmed by 6 bases and J by 0 bases, 7 bases remained unmatched. CDR3 region: CASRRTGALNTEAFF. The CDR3 coding sequence is TGTGCCAGCAGGAGGACAGGAGCCTTGAACACTGAAGCTTTCTTT.

CDR3 nucleotide sequence: TGTGCCATCAGGGGACAGCCAGATCAGCCCCAGCATTTT. Protein sequence: CAIRGQPDQPQHF. This chain links TRBV10-3 with TRBJ1-5, with TRBD1 matching over 7 bases. The CDR3 runs 13 residues. Losses at the gene ends were 6 bases for V and 5 bases for J; bases not matched to a gene: 4. In germline, CDR1 is ENHRY, CDR2 SYGVKD.

The chain uses TRBV5-1 and TRBJ2-1; 7 bases agree with TRBD2. The V segment lost 2 bases and the J segment 5 bases; nucleotides outside the gene matches: 10. The CDR3 sequence is 16 residues long. Germline V CDR1 and CDR2: SGHRS, YFSETQ. The CDR3 protein is CASSFPEGRANNEQFF. The CDR3 nucleotides are TGCGCCAGCAGCTTTCCCGAGGGGAGGGCGAACAATGAGCAGTTCTTC.

CDR3 loop: CASSQTLAGGAGANVLTF. The DNA for the CDR3 is TGTGCCAGCAGCCAAACCCTAGCGGGAGGGGCTGGGGCCAACGTCCTGACTTTC. This chain links TRBV3-1 (or the pseudogene TRBV3-2) with TRBJ2-6; TRBD2 matches at 12 bases. Germline V gene lookup returns CDR1 LGHDT and CDR2 YNNKEL (reference sequence). The V segment lost 2 bases and the J segment 2 bases; nucleotides outside the gene matches: 4. The CDR3 runs 18 residues.

V usage is TRBV5-1 and J usage is TRBJ2-7; 8 bases are shared with TRBD2. V lost 0 bases to trimming and J lost 2 bases; unmatched junction nucleotides: 7. Germline values: CDR1 SGHRS, CDR2 YFSETQ. This CDR3 comprises 16 residues. This CDR3 is CASSLVVGAGAYEQYF. DNA for the CDR3: TGCGCCAGCAGCTTGGTGGTGGGAGCGGGGGCCTACGAGCAGTACTTC.

The CDR3 loop is CASSEISGRYNSPLHF. The CDR3 DNA is TGTGCCAGCAGTGAGATTTCGGGACGGTATAATTCACCCCTCCACTTT. V and J are TRBV6-1 and TRBJ1-6, with D possibly TRBD1 on 5 matching bases. CDR1 is MNHNS, CDR2 SASEGT, per germline. Trimming pared 3 bases from V and 4 bases from J, leaving 13 bases between. This CDR3 comprises 16 residues.

The chain is built from TRBV3-1 (or the pseudogene TRBV3-2) and TRBJ2-1; TRBD2 is a possible D gene (5 bases). Deletions cut 3 bases from V and 5 bases from J, with 5 bases between. Germline V gene lookup returns CDR1 LGHDT and CDR2 YNNKEL (reference sequence). The length of the CDR3 is 12 residues. Here the CDR3 reads CASSQTNNEQFF. The CDR3 DNA is TGTGCCAGCAGCCAGACTAACAATGAGCAGTTCTTC.

This clone was found once. CDR3 sequence reads: CSVTIQGNTEAFF. The CDR3 DNA is TGCAGCGTGACAATACAGGGTAACACTGAAGCTTTCTTT. V is TRBV29-1 and J is TRBJ1-1, with a possible D match to TRBD1 (6 bases). The germline V gene encodes CDR1 SQVTM and CDR2 ANQGSEA. This CDR3 is 13 amino acids long. The V end lost 6 bases, the J end lost 2 bases, and 13 bases lay between the germline ends. Supplemented by reference TRBV29-1 and TRBJ1-1, the full variable domain reads SAVISQKPSRDICQRGTSLTIQCQVDSQVTMMFWYRQQPGQSLTLIATANQGSEATYESGFVIDKFPISRPNLTFSTLTVSNMSPEDSSIYLCSVTIQGNTEAFFGQGTRLTVV.

The rearrangement joins TRBV6-5 to TRBJ2-2, with TRBD2 as a possible D gene (6 bases). Germline V lookup: CDR1 MNHEY, CDR2 SVGAGI. Trimming took off 11 bases at V and 6 bases at J, with 10 bases between the two ends. The CDR3 extends over 11 amino acids. The CDR3 DNA reads as TGTGCCGCAGGCGGGGCCGGGGAGCTGTTTTTT. Translating gives CAAGGAGELFF.

V and J are TRBV5-4 and TRBJ2-2; tentatively, D is TRBD1 (6 bases). Germline V gives CDR1 SGHNT, CDR2 YYREEE (reference sequence). V shed 4 bases and J shed 0 bases, with 16 bases lying between them. This CDR3 comprises 17 residues. The CDR3: CASSTRQGRPNTGELFF. CDR3 DNA sequence: TGTGCCAGCAGCACAAGGCAGGGGCGCCCGAACACCGGGGAGCTGTTTTTT.

This chain links TRBV27 with TRBJ1-4; D possibly corresponds to TRBD1 (6 bases). With 5 bases removed from V and 7 bases from J, the gap between germline ends came to 11 bases. CDR1 and CDR2 (germline): MNHEY, SMNVEV (reference sequence). The CDR3 is 13 amino acids. This chain's CDR3 is CASSRGLGEKLFF. DNA for the CDR3: TGTGCCAGCAGTAGGGGGTTAGGTGAAAAACTGTTTTTT. Filled out from reference TRBV27 and TRBJ1-4, the complete variable domain reads EAQVTQNPRYLITVTGKKLTVTCSQNMNHEYMSWYRQDPGLGLRQIYYSMNVEVTDKGDVPEGYKVSRKEKRNFPLILESPSPNQTSLYFCASSRGLGEKLFFGSGTQLSVL.

The rearrangement links TRBV29-1 to TRBJ2-1; 7 bases align to TRBD2. The CDR3 runs to 15 residues. V lost 2 bases and J lost 0; bases outside the gene matches: 4. Germline values: CDR1 SQVTM, CDR2 ANQGSEA. The CDR3: CSVEYLAASYNEQFF. Written as DNA, the CDR3 is TGCAGCGTTGAATATCTAGCGGCCTCCTACAATGAGCAGTTCTTC.

The rearrangement uses TRBV14 and TRBJ2-5; TRBD2 might be the D (6 bases). The V end was cut by 3 bases, the J end by 3 bases, with 11 bases between. Germline V gene data show CDR1 as SGHDN and CDR2 as FVKESK. There are 14 residues in the CDR3. The DNA of the CDR3 is TGTGCCAGCAGCCACTTCGGGAGCGAAGAGACCCAGTACTTC. This encodes CASSHFGSEETQYF.

The table lists this clone with a count of one. The V gene is TRBV30, the J gene TRBJ1-3; unclear D gene. CDR3 length equals 12 residues. Germline V lookup: CDR1 GTSNPN, CDR2 SVGIG (reference sequence). V gave up 3 bases and J gave up 0 bases, with 3 bases separating them. DNA for the CDR3: TGTGCCTGGAGGTTCTCTGGAAACACCATATATTTT. As protein: CAWRFSGNTIYF.

The gene calls are TRBV2 and TRBJ1-6; D is uncertain. The length of the CDR3 is 11 residues. Trimming pared 3 bases from V and 13 bases from J, leaving 7 bases between. Germline V gives CDR1 SNHLY, CDR2 FYNNEI. The CDR3 nucleotides are TGTGCCAGCAGTGAGACCGGGCCCCTCCACTTT. It codes for CASSETGPLHF.

The chain has TRBV5-1 and TRBJ2-5, with D possibly TRBD1 on 5 matching bases. Trimming took off 2 bases at V and 1 base at J, with 9 bases between the two ends. The V gene's germline CDR1 is SGHRS and CDR2 YFSETQ. There are 14 residues in the CDR3. The CDR3 bases are TGCGCCAGCAGCTTACTGGACACCCAAGAGACCCAGTACTTC. Translated: CASSLLDTQETQYF.

The chain couples TRBV30 to TRBJ2-5; D is ambiguous. CDR3 length equals 12 residues. Trimming shortened V by 0 bases and J by 5 bases, and 7 bases separated the two germline ends. CDR1 is GTSNPN, CDR2 SVGIG, per germline (reference sequence). The CDR3 DNA follows: TGTGCCTGGAGTGTAACTGAGGAGACCCAGTACTTC. Translation gives CAWSVTEETQYF.

J is TRBJ2-1 and V is TRBV9, with D perhaps matching TRBD1 (6 bases). The germline V gene encodes CDR1 SGDLS and CDR2 YYNGEE. The V end was cut by 4 bases, the J end by 9 bases, with 23 bases between. This CDR3 is built from 16 residues. The CDR3 DNA reads TGTGCCAGCAGCCGAATACCTACAGGGTGGACCAGTGAGCAGTTCTTC. This encodes CASSRIPTGWTSEQFF.

The chain links TRBV5-6 to TRBJ1-1; D is unclear. Germline V gene data show CDR1 as SGHDT and CDR2 as YYEEEE. This CDR3 has 16 residues. V lost 5 bases, J lost 0 bases, and 17 bases lay in between. Here the CDR3 DNA reads TGTGCCAGCAGAGTGGCGCCAACTCGGATGAACACTGAAGCTTTCTTT. This gives the protein CASRVAPTRMNTEAFF.

The rearrangement joins TRBV3-1 (or the pseudogene TRBV3-2) to TRBJ2-7; a possible D gene is TRBD1 (5 bases). This CDR3 has 14 residues. Trimming pared 1 base from V and 6 bases from J, leaving 13 bases between. Germline CDR1 reads LGHDT; CDR2 reads YNNKEL (reference sequence). CDR3 nucleotides: TGTGCCAGCAGCCAAGTTCAGGGCTCCGGCGAGCAGTACTTC. Encoded protein: CASSQVQGSGEQYF.

V gene TRBV9 combines with J gene TRBJ1-1; 10 bases map to TRBD1. CDR3 size: 16 residues. Germline V gene sequence: CDR1 SGDLS, CDR2 YYNGEE. With 2 bases clipped from V and 7 bases from J, the junction kept 11 bases outside the gene matches. The CDR3 is CASSVPVDRGHGEAFF. CDR3 nucleotides: TGTGCCAGCAGCGTCCCTGTTGACAGGGGGCATGGTGAAGCTTTCTTT.